This T cell receptor (beta chain) was obtained from a study of cytomegalovirus exposure and HLA in healthy donors. Study-level information: Of all 380 or so donors who were genotyped, 75% to 85% belonged to the Caucasian-associated ancestry cluster.

Trimming left V 1 base short and J 1 base short, with 11 bases between. Germline CDR1 reads SGDLS; CDR2 reads YYNGEE. The CDR3 totals 15 residues. PCR amplification relied on 60 Vbeta primers (plus 13 Jbeta primers). TCRdb's copy holds only in-frame clones and misses some; the assay was immunoSEQ multiplex PCR. The table lists under 200,000 clones, approximately 77% of them singletons. On this clone: What it binds is unknown.

The study, taken as a whole, reports: Overall, approximately 150 TCR beta chains were annotated as cytomegalovirus-associated. An analysis that was carried out later associated 15,000 to 20,000 TCR beta sequences with HLA alleles at 0.05 false discovery rate. Generally TCR sequences proved uncommon, though certain public TCRs appeared in numerous donors.

The sequenced sample consisted of PBMCs. The clonotype was recovered from a man aged 45-65 years in good health and CMV-seropositive. The J gene is TRBJ1-1, the V gene TRBV9, with D hard to call. The CDR3 spells CASSVYGSPNTEAFF. CDR3 sequence (DNA): TGTGCCAGCAGCGTATATGGTAGCCCGAACACTGAAGCTTTCTTT.